This is a list of T cell receptor beta chains from one sample in a study. TCRdb recomputed calls from the RT-PCR reads with MiXCR, one row per CDR3 protein. The repertoire holds hundreds of thousands of distinct CDR3 sequences, with approximately 14% as singletons. Material: memory CD4+ T cells from blood. The receptor set was obtained from a female donor in good health, serving as a healthy control. Both conserved end residues are part of each CDR3. Each record gives: V gene, J gene, CDR3 protein.

TRBV7-2	TRBJ2-2	CASSYRASGSKSELFF
TRBV28	TRBJ2-1	CASSSTGVSYNEQFF
TRBV5-5	TRBJ2-5	CASSLGTSGETQYF
TRBV7-8	TRBJ2-2	CASSLQLVTGELFF
TRBV5-1	TRBJ2-1	CASSLSYSYNEQFF
TRBV5-1	TRBJ2-5	CASSFSGTGEETQYF
TRBV20-1	TRBJ2-1	CSASKAPLGGGAYNEQFF
TRBV7-2	TRBJ1-3	CASSSQAGGAGNTIYF
TRBV19	TRBJ1-1	CASSAGTAQIEAFF
TRBV7-9	TRBJ2-7	CASGTATPYEQYF
TRBV6-2/TRBV6-3	TRBJ2-7	CASRATGTGFSYEQYF
TRBV11-2	TRBJ2-2	CASGQALAGEAGELFF
TRBV20-1	TRBJ2-2	CSASGRGRVTGELFF
TRBV4-2	TRBJ2-7	CASSQELAGGSSYEQYF
TRBV4-2	TRBJ2-1	CASSQESRTSGGRYNEQFF
TRBV6-5	TRBJ1-5	CASSYSLGANQPQHF
TRBV6-5	TRBJ1-2	CASTETGGGYTF
TRBV6-5	TRBJ1-1	CASSSNLRMNTEAFF
TRBV20-1	TRBJ1-3	CSAKGQGAGNTIYF
TRBV18	TRBJ1-2	CASSPRTTASNYGYTF
TRBV28	TRBJ1-4	CASSSGTDRAKLFF
TRBV28	TRBJ2-3	CASTLWGRSPGADTQYF
TRBV6-1	TRBJ2-5	CASRRLVDIQTQYF
TRBV7-2	TRBJ1-4	CASSLGQVTGEKLFF
TRBV3-1	TRBJ2-1	CASSQGQDFYNEQFF
TRBV14	TRBJ2-3	CASSHSTPGQGRTDTQYF
TRBV5-1	TRBJ2-7	CASSLAGNSYEQYF
TRBV19	TRBJ2-1	CASSIDRGGSYNEQFF
TRBV5-1	TRBJ2-5	CASSRGSGMETQYF
TRBV5-1	TRBJ2-1	CASSLGDSHNEQFF
TRBV7-2	TRBJ2-6	CASSAGVSGANVLTF
TRBV7-9	TRBJ1-1	CASSWEGTANTEAFF
TRBV20-1	TRBJ1-2	CSAPSQGARVSYGYTF
TRBV11-1	TRBJ2-1	CASSLYRDSYNEQFF
TRBV4-2	TRBJ1-6	CASSQGLNNSPLHF
TRBV5-1	TRBJ2-7	CASSERTGLEQYF
TRBV7-3	TRBJ2-2	CASSSLPAGSSGELFF
TRBV10-3	TRBJ2-1	CAISADSGRYEQFF
TRBV6-5	TRBJ1-6	CASRIQGLHSPLHF
TRBV6-1	TRBJ1-3	CASSSNAGNTIYF
TRBV5-1	TRBJ2-4	CASSPGTSGRSKNIQYF
TRBV7-2	TRBJ2-1	CASSLGGRALNEQFF
TRBV7-2	TRBJ2-2	CASSLAGGGLALRTGELFF
TRBV9	TRBJ1-5	CASSAFSGAGQGGFILSNQPQHF
TRBV19	TRBJ1-2	CASRLAAQGLYGYTF
TRBV20-1	TRBJ2-3	CSAEDRGGFTDTQYF
TRBV9	TRBJ2-7	CASSGWTGGSYEQYF
TRBV24-1	TRBJ2-2	CATSDLRPPNTGELFF
TRBV9	TRBJ1-2	CASSGDRGHNYGYTF
TRBV6-5	TRBJ2-1	CASSYSGLTAHVF
TRBV5-1	TRBJ2-3	CASSLGGAGTDTQYF
TRBV27	TRBJ1-5	CASSQGVSNQPQHF
TRBV12-3/TRBV12-4	TRBJ2-1	CASSLAGTSVNEQFF
TRBV2	TRBJ2-5	CASTADQETQYF
TRBV5-5	TRBJ2-7	CASSSPGQGADEQYF
TRBV11-2	TRBJ2-3	CASSLGGLAGGTDTQYF
TRBV7-9	TRBJ2-1	CASSLTGGFDSEQFF
TRBV10-3	TRBJ2-5	CAISVPGDQETQYF
TRBV5-1	TRBJ1-1	CASSVSRNTEAFF
TRBV27	TRBJ2-5	CASNPNRGLGTQYF